The entry that follows covers one T cell receptor beta chain sequence. What it recognizes is unknown. V lost 7 bases and J lost 5, with 17 bases in between. The CDR3 has 14 residues. CDR1 is MNHNS, CDR2 SASEGT, per germline. Unique molecular identifiers were attached to individual cDNA molecules. TCRdb re-analysed the 5' RACE reads in MiXCR, keeping a single row per CDR3 protein. The sample has tens of thousands of distinct CDR3 sequences, approximately 13% seen once; the top ten hold about a tenth. These data are taken from a study of early T cells in non-severe SARS-CoV-2 infection. Looking at the study overall: Investigators sequenced bulk RNA drawn from unsorted whole blood, and chains remained unpaired. The study's findings and limits: Missing private and CD4 specificities, VDJdb matching favored anti-spike CD8 responses.

The sample was whole blood. The chain recombines TRBV6-1 with TRBJ1-2, with TRBD1 as a possible D gene (5 bases). The clonotype originates from an adult who was a healthcare worker with PCR-confirmed SARS-CoV-2 infection or an uninfected control (not recorded which). CDR3 bases: TGTGCCAGCATGCGAGGGACGGTTTATTATGGCTACACCTTC. It specifies CASMRGTVYYGYTF.